What follows describes a single T cell receptor (beta chain). Its antigen remains undetermined. Base qualities are not at hand, and no much larger clone is one base apart. The sample comes from a study of graft-versus-host responses after intestinal transplantation (dated by TCRdb to about 2021). About the full investigation: The transplants that recipients got were multivisceral, liver-intestinal, or isolated intestinal. All recipients received anti-thymocyte globulin induction followed by maintenance tacrolimus and steroids for around 3 years. Graft-versus-host and host-versus-graft alloreactive T cell clones were tracked in the graft, circulation and bone marrow after intestinal transplantation using bulk TCR-beta CDR3 sequencing. Alloreactive clones were identified by sequencing pre-transplant mixed lymphocyte reaction products and comparing these products with unstimulated pre-transplant donor and recipient T cells. Of the 20 to 25 intestinal transplant recipients enrolled in the cohort, one of whom was a retransplant, a few patients without pretransplant specimens were excluded. Donor T cell macrochimerism was defined as a peak of at least 4% donor T cells among recipient peripheral blood mononuclear cells. Samples from a few later patients were sequenced in-house on an Illumina MiSeq with MiXCR processing rather than by the commercial service. Here is what the overall study found, with its caveats: Conclusions were limited by the relatively low number and heterogeneity of intestinal transplant patients. Early after transplant, peak levels of circulating GvH clones were found to be associated with declines in HvG clones. GvH clones were detected in recipient bone marrow, and some of these GvH clones were observed earlier in ileal mucosa or blood, consistent with an intestinal mucosal origin. In the allografts of patients with donor T cell macrochimerism, GvH to HvG T cell clonal ratios were high.

Blood samples were collected up to 4 times in the first month after transplant and then at least monthly when available. Libraries were made using the immunoSEQ multiplex PCR assay. For most patients, genomic DNA was subjected to high-throughput TCR-beta CDR3 sequencing by Adaptive Biotechnologies. Under the source paper's analysis protocol: TCR sequencing data were retrieved from Adaptive's ImmunoSEQ software for more than 15 patients, whereas a few other patients were processed with MiXCR and VDJtools. Because the origin of CDR3 nucleotide sequences shared between donor and recipient could not be assigned, those sequences were removed. Alloreactive clones required at least 2-fold expansion over unstimulated cells and minimum CFSE-low frequency of 0.002% (template counts) or 0.001% (read counts). Mappable clones were those detected in sequenced pre-transplant spleen, lymph node, or MLR CFSE-low populations of the donor or recipient. Cumulative frequency of alloreactive clones was calculated as a percentage of all sequences weighted by copy number. Entries here come from immuneACCESS through TCRdb and include only in-frame sequences with V and J called. Some clones fail to appear in such tables; in the studies checked, an unresolved V gene covers under half of the shortfall, and the cause of the remainder is unknown. The DNA was the basis for D and trimming; V, J and clone size are from that table. In this sample the table shows roughly 80,000 clones, approximately 92% of which occur a single time. The ten largest clones add up to approximately 0.73% of the sample.

Via the germline V gene (reference sequence), CDR1 is SEHNR and CDR2 FQNEAQ. The germline ends are 11 bases apart after V is trimmed by 3 bases and J by 0 bases. There are 15 amino acids in the CDR3, from cysteine to phenylalanine inclusive. Only CDR3 DNA remains: 45 bases, in frame from the first base. The input for sequencing was PBMCs, taken 98 days after intestinal transplantation. This sequence originates from a human patient who received an intestinal transplant, so some T cells may come from the graft donor. This chain is built from TRBV7-9 and TRBJ1-2; perhaps TRBD1 is the D gene, with 5 bases matching. DNA sequence: TGTGCCAGCAGCTTTTCCGGGGCCCCTAACTATGGCTACACCTTC. This gives the protein CASSFSGAPNYGYTF.